These T cell receptor beta chains were read from a single sample in a study of T cell responses to AZD1222 COVID-19 vaccine. Profiling relied on immunoSEQ multiplex PCR, and the TCRdb table lists in-frame clones only, not all of them. Among just over 60,000 clones listed, 76% were seen once. The sample in question was peripheral blood, obtained on day 0 of AZD1222 vaccination. These receptors all stem from an adult in good health. Each CDR3 is given without its conserved first and last residue. Each record gives: V gene, clone size, J gene, D gene, CDR3 protein. D genes are given only for firm matches. Size is omitted from some rows. Given values are once, few, many or a class for expanded clones.

V: TRBV9
size: .
J: TRBJ2-5
D: .
CDR3: ASSLRGGFVQETQY

V: TRBV4-3
size: .
J: TRBJ1-4
D: TRBD1
CDR3: ASSQDPPTGMDEKLF

V: TRBV4-3
size: .
J: TRBJ1-2
D: TRBD1
CDR3: ASSQALPTGVANYGYT

V: TRBV28
size: .
J: TRBJ1-2
D: .
CDR3: AIQSRARGGYT

V: TRBV7-2
size: .
J: TRBJ1-2
D: .
CDR3: ASSRTEIYGYT

V: TRBV6-5
size: .
J: TRBJ1-6
D: .
CDR3: ASSYLNSPLH

V: TRBV10-2
size: .
J: TRBJ1-2
D: .
CDR3: ASFTGNYGYT

V: TRBV14
size: .
J: TRBJ1-2
D: TRBD1
CDR3: ASSPWTGGGYT

V: TRBV7-2
size: .
J: TRBJ2-5
D: TRBD1
CDR3: ASSSGQGAWETQY

V: TRBV4-3
size: few
J: TRBJ2-1
D: .
CDR3: ASSQARVSYNEQF

V: TRBV20-1
size: .
J: TRBJ1-2
D: .
CDR3: STGGGNGYT

V: TRBV11-2
size: .
J: TRBJ2-3
D: .
CDR3: ASSLEWVSTDTQY

V: TRBV9
size: .
J: TRBJ2-3
D: .
CDR3: ASSVGRGADTQY

V: TRBV5-1
size: few
J: TRBJ2-2
D: TRBD2
CDR3: ASGLAGGLPTGELF

V: TRBV28
size: .
J: TRBJ1-1
D: .
CDR3: ASKTGNTEAF

V: TRBV29-1
size: .
J: TRBJ2-7
D: TRBD2
CDR3: SVLSGGAYEQY

V: TRBV15
size: .
J: TRBJ1-5
D: .
CDR3: ATSRVNQPQH

V: TRBV7-2
size: .
J: TRBJ2-1
D: .
CDR3: ASSWALYNEQF

V: TRBV7-3
size: .
J: TRBJ2-2
D: TRBD1
CDR3: ASSSGQSNTGELF

V: TRBV18
size: .
J: TRBJ1-3
D: .
CDR3: ASSPRDPPAIY

V: TRBV20-1
size: .
J: TRBJ2-7
D: .
CDR3: SAVGILEQY

V: TRBV3-1/TRBV3-2
size: .
J: TRBJ2-5
D: .
CDR3: ASSHAIGGRETQY

V: TRBV7-2
size: .
J: TRBJ2-2
D: TRBD1
CDR3: ASNNRGTNTGELF

V: TRBV12-3/TRBV12-4
size: .
J: TRBJ2-7
D: .
CDR3: ASSYSYEQY

V: TRBV24-1
size: .
J: TRBJ1-1
D: TRBD1
CDR3: ATSDSRGPDTEAF

V: TRBV27
size: .
J: TRBJ2-5
D: .
CDR3: ASSPVIQETQY

V: TRBV6-6
size: .
J: TRBJ2-7
D: .
CDR3: ASRVEGPYEQY

V: TRBV16
size: few
J: TRBJ1-2
D: .
CDR3: ASSQFRYGYT

V: TRBV4-1
size: .
J: TRBJ2-1
D: .
CDR3: ASRDTGYNEQF

V: TRBV24-1
size: .
J: TRBJ1-1
D: .
CDR3: ATYWIDEAF

V: TRBV7-6
size: once
J: TRBJ2-1
D: TRBD2
CDR3: ASSLGLAGDNEQF

V: TRBV13
size: .
J: TRBJ2-3
D: .
CDR3: ASSSRQIISTDTQY